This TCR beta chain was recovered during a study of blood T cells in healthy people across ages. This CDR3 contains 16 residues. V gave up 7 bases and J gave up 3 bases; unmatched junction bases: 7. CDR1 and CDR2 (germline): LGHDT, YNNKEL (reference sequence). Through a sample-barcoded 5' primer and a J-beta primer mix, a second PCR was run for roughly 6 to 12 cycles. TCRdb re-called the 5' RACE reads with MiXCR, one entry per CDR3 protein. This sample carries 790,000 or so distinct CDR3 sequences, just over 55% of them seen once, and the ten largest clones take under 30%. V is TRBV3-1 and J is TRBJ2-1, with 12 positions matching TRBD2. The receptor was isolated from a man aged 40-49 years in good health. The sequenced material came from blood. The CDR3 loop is CASINLAGGRYNEQFF. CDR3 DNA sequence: TGTGCCAGCATAAACCTAGCGGGAGGGCGCTACAATGAGCAGTTCTTC.